This entry lists 10 T cell receptor beta chains sequenced from one sample in a study of beta chain features in type 1 diabetes. General observations from the study: Type 1 diabetes patients had TCRB CDR3s that were shorter (moderately but significantly so) in all four CD4+ subsets.

The antigens for these receptors are not known. Expressed TCRB transcripts were sequenced because the entire RNA isolate underwent reverse transcription. TCRdb keeps only in-frame clones here, not all; method: immunoSEQ multiplex PCR. The table shows hundreds of thousands of clones, with 11% to 15% occurring only once. Source material: naive CD4+ T cells from blood. The receptors stem from a man aged 18 to 29 with type 1 diabetes.

This clone came up a few times. The rearrangement uses TRBV9 and TRBJ2-4; D uncertain. The V gene lost 0 bases and the J gene lost 8 bases, with 12 bases spanning the gap. Looked up from germline, CDR1 is SGDLS and CDR2 is YYNGEE. The CDR3 spans 14 residues. CDR3 DNA sequence: TGTGCCAGCAGCGTAGGAGGAATTAGGGACATTCAGTACTTC. Protein sequence: CASSVGGIRDIQYF. The full variable domain, in which reference TRBV9 and TRBJ2-4 provide the parts outside the CDR3, is DSGVTQTPKHLITATGQRVTLRCSPRSGDLSVYWYQQSLDQGLQFLIQYYNGEERAKGNILERFSAQQFPDLHSELNLSSLELGDSALYFCASSVGGIRDIQYFGAGTRLSVL.

This clone has a handful of counts. The chain combines TRBV10-3 with TRBJ1-2, with D tentatively TRBD1 (5 bases). V dropped 10 bases and J dropped 3 bases, with 18 bases sitting between them. The CDR3 contains 14 residues. Germline lookup yields CDR1 ENHRY and CDR2 SYGVKD. The CDR3 nucleotides read TGTGCCACGGCCGATACCGGGACGGACTATGGCTACACCTTC. Residues: CATADTGTDYGYTF.

This clone was counted only a few times. J is TRBJ1-1 and V is TRBV2; D is possibly TRBD1 (5 bases). Germline V gene data show CDR1 as SNHLY and CDR2 as FYNNEI. The ends were cut back, 10 bases at V and 3 bases at J, with 24 bases in the middle. CDR3 length equals 16 residues. In DNA form, the CDR3 reads TGTGCCAACTCTTGGGCCCGCCAGGGAGGGGACACTGAAGCTTTCTTT. Its protein is CANSWARQGGDTEAFF.

This chain connects TRBV5-1 to TRBJ2-5, with TRBD2 as a possible D gene (6 bases). The V end was cut by 0 bases, the J end by 2 bases, with 20 bases between. The CDR3 consists of 18 residues. Germline assignment: CDR1 SGHRS and CDR2 YFSETQ. CDR3 protein: CASSLGPRAGGPQETQYF. In DNA, the CDR3 is TGCGCCAGCAGCTTGGGGCCCCGAGCGGGTGGTCCTCAAGAGACCCAGTACTTC.

This clone occurred a few times. The V gene is TRBV30, the J gene TRBJ2-4, with D tentatively TRBD1 or TRBD2 (5 bases each). Germline V gives CDR1 GTSNPN, CDR2 SVGIG (reference sequence). The CDR3 loop spans 14 amino acids. Trimming pared 5 bases from V and 6 bases from J, leaving 17 bases between. The CDR3 region is CAWGPRGRGNIQYF. The CDR3 DNA reads as TGTGCCTGGGGCCCTAGGGGCCGGGGAAACATTCAGTACTTC.

The rearrangement joins TRBV30 to TRBJ1-5; 7 nucleotides match TRBD1. The junction had 8 bases not matched to a gene; V was cut back by 3 bases and J by 3 bases. The CDR3 spans 15 residues. Per the germline V gene, CDR1 is GTSNPN and CDR2 is SVGIG (reference sequence). CDR3 sequence reads: CAWSQGTAFNQPQHF. The CDR3 coding sequence is TGTGCCTGGAGCCAGGGGACAGCCTTCAATCAGCCCCAGCATTTT.

In its sample, this clone was seen a few times. The J gene is TRBJ2-7, the V gene TRBV7-9; 9 nucleotides align to TRBD1. V dropped 4 bases and J dropped 2; count of bases not matched to a gene: 3. The germline V gene encodes CDR1 SEHNR and CDR2 FQNEAQ (reference sequence). The CDR3 totals 14 residues. DNA for the CDR3: TGTGCCAGCAGCTCCCGGGACAGGGCCTACGAGCAGTACTTC. As protein: CASSSRDRAYEQYF.

This clone was found a few times. The CDR3 DNA reads as TGTGCCAGCAGCGGGCTCGGGACCCCATTGGAGTTCTTC. Amino acid sequence: CASSGLGTPLEFF. The rearrangement joins TRBV7-2 to TRBJ2-1, with D perhaps assigned TRBD1 or TRBD2 (5 bases each). V dropped 5 bases and J dropped 14 bases, with 19 bases sitting between them. The CDR3 totals 13 residues. In germline, CDR1 is SGHTA, CDR2 FQGNSA.

This clone was seen a handful of times. This CDR3 is also generated by other DNA sequences in the sample. The chain carries TRBV19 and TRBJ2-1, with 10 bases fitting TRBD2. J was trimmed by 2 bases and V by 5 bases; bases with no gene match: 3. This CDR3 is built from 15 residues. Germline V lookup: CDR1 LNHDA, CDR2 SQIVND (reference sequence). DNA of the CDR3: TGTGCCAGTAGTTCTAGCGGGAGCACCTACAATGAGCAGTTCTTC. It specifies CASSSSGSTYNEQFF.

The chain combines TRBV30 with TRBJ2-7; D unresolved. Germline assignment: CDR1 GTSNPN and CDR2 SVGIG (reference sequence). V lost 1 base, J lost 1 base, and 5 bases lay in between. The CDR3 extends over 12 amino acids. The CDR3 protein is CAWSARSYEQYF. Here the CDR3 DNA reads TGTGCCTGGAGTGCCCGTTCCTACGAGCAGTACTTC.